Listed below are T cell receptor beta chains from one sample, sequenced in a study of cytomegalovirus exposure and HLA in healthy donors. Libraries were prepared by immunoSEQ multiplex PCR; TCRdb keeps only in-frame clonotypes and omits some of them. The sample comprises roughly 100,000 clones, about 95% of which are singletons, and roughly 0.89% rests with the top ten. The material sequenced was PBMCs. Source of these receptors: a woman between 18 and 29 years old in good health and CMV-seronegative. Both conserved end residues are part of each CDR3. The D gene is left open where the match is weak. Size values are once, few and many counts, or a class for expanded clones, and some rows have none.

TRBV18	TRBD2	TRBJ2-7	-	CASSPPGLAHEQYF	TGTGCCAGCTCACCACCGGGACTAGCCCACGAGCAGTACTTC
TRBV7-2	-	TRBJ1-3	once	CASSLGGRTILSGNTIYF	TGTGCCAGCAGCTTAGGAGGGAGAACCATTCTCTCTGGAAACACCATATATTTT
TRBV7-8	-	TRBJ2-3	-	CASSLPGVNEDTQYF	TGTGCCAGCAGCTTACCGGGGGTCAATGAAGATACGCAGTATTTT
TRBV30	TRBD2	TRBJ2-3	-	CAWSVGAGGVDTQYF	TGTGCCTGGAGTGTTGGGGCGGGGGGTGTCGATACGCAGTATTTT
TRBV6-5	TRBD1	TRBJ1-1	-	CASSYRQGGTTEAFF	TGTGCCAGCAGTTACAGACAGGGGGGGACCACTGAAGCTTTCTTT
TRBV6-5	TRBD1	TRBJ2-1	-	CATAWTGDYNEQFF	TGTGCCACAGCATGGACAGGGGATTACAATGAGCAGTTCTTC
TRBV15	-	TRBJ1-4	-	CATSPLDGEKLFF	TGTGCCACCAGCCCCCTTGATGGCGAAAAACTGTTTTTT
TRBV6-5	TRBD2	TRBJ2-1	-	CASSYSLAEDNEQFF	TGTGCCAGCAGTTACTCACTAGCGGAGGACAATGAGCAGTTCTTC
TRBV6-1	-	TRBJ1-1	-	CASIMTLANTEAFF	TGTGCCAGCATCATGACACTTGCGAACACTGAAGCTTTCTTT
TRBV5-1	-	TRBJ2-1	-	CASNVEQGSGNEQFF	TGCGCCAGCAACGTAGAGCAGGGGTCTGGCAATGAGCAGTTCTTC
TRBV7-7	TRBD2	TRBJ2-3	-	CASSEVLAGGSTDTQYF	TGTGCTAGCAGCGAAGTCCTCGCGGGGGGGAGCACAGATACGCAGTATTTT
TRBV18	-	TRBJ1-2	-	CASSPGSGYTF	TGTGCCAGCTCACCAGGGAGCGGCTACACCTTC
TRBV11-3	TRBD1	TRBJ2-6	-	CASSGQVHSGANVLTF	TGTGCCAGCAGCGGACAGGTTCACTCTGGGGCCAACGTCCTGACTTTC
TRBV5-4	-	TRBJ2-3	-	CASSHKRNPADTQYF	TGTGCCAGCAGCCATAAGCGGAACCCGGCGGATACGCAGTATTTT
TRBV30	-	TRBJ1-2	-	CAWSRTDYGYTF	TGTGCCTGGAGTAGGACAGACTATGGCTACACCTTC